This T cell receptor beta chain was recovered during a study of CXCR3-negative and CXCR3-positive naive CD8 T cells. The CDR3 runs to 13 residues. Germline V CDR1 and CDR2: MDHEN, SYDVKM. TRB cDNA libraries were made by UMI-labeled 5' RACE. TCRdb re-called the 5' RACE reads; one entry per CDR3 protein, DNA not given. Its listing shows about 130,000 distinct CDR3 sequences. Findings and limits, study-wide: Both naive subsets showed comparably high diversity, and memory CD8+ cells showed much lower diversity. TRB CDR3 properties served as the basis for inferring TCR strength, and surface CD5 was comparable between naive subsets. Cryopreserved PBMCs had partly decreased CXCR3 expression; fresh PBMCs were used in most assays.

In regard to this clonotype: What it binds is not known.

Each CD8+ T cell subset was flow-sorted in triplicate. Every sort contained 250,000 to 300,000 cells. Specimen: naive CXCR3- CD8+ T cells from blood. Subset indicated: CD45RO-CCR7+CD27+CD95- naive CD8+ T cells lacking CXCR3 (TNR3-). This chain uses TRBV28 with TRBJ2-7; the D gene TCRdb calls, TRBD1, cannot be checked with no DNA. The TCR was taken from a human donor in good health. Some clones in this sample may be carry-over from other donors' samples. The CDR3 sequence: CASSVGQGYEQYF.